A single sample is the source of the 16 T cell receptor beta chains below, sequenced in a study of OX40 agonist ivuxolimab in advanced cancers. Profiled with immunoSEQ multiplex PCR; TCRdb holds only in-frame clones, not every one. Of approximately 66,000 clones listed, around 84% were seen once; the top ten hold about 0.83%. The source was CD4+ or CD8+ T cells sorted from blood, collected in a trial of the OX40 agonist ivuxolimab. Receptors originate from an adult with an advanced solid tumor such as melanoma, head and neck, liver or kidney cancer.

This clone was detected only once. The CDR3 loop is CASSLVTSGGAHEQFF. The CDR3 nucleotides are TGCGCCAGCAGCTTGGTGACTAGCGGGGGGGCCCATGAGCAGTTCTTC. This sequence joins TRBV5-1 and TRBJ2-1, with TRBD2 matching 14 bases. V lost 0 bases to trimming and J lost 8 bases; unmatched junction nucleotides: 4. This CDR3 contains 16 residues. Germline V gene sequence: CDR1 SGHRS, CDR2 YFSETQ.

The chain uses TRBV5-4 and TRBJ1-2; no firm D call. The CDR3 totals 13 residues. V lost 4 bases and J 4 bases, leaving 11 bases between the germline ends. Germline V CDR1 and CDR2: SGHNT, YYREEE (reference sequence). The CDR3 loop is CASSPIKGYGYTF. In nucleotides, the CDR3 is TGTGCCAGCAGCCCGATTAAGGGCTATGGCTACACCTTC.

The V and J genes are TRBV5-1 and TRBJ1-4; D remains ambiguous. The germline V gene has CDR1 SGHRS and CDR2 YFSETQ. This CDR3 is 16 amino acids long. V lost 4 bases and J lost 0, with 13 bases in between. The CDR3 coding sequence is TGCGCCAGCAGCCCTGGTGTCGCCTCAACTAATGAAAAACTGTTTTTT. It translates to CASSPGVASTNEKLFF. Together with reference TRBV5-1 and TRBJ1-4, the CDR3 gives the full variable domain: KAGVTQTPRYLIKTRGQQVTLSCSPISGHRSVSWYQQTPGQGLQFLFEYFSETQRNKGNFPGRFSGRQFSNSRSEMNVSTLELGDSALYLCASSPGVASTNEKLFFGSGTQLSVL.

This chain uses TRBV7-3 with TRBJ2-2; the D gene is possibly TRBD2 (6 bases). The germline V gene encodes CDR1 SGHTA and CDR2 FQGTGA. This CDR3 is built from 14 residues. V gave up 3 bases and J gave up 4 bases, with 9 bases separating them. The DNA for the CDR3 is TGTGCCAGCAGCTTCCAGGGAGGCACCGGGGAGCTGTTTTTT. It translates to CASSFQGGTGELFF.

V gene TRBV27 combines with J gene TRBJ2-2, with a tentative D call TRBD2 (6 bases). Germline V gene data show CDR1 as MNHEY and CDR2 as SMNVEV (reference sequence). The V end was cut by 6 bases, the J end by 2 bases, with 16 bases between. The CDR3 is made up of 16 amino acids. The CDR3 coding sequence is TGTGCCAGCAGACCCCTCGTTAGCGGAAACACCGGGGAGCTGTTTTTT. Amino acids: CASRPLVSGNTGELFF.

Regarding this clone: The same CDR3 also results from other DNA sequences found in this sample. CDR3 residues: CASSPQGAGNTIYF. CDR3 sequence (DNA): TGTGCCAGCTCACCGCAGGGGGCTGGAAACACCATATATTTT. The rearrangement uses TRBV18 and TRBJ1-3; 7 bases align to TRBD1. The CDR3 has 14 amino acids. The ends lost 3 bases at V and 2 bases at J; junction bases unmatched: 1. The germline V gene encodes CDR1 KGHSH and CDR2 LQKENI.

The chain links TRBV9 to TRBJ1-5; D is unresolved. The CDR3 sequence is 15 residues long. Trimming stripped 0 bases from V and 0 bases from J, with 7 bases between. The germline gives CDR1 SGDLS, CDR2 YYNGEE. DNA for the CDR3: TGTGCCAGCAGCGTAGGGGCGGTTAGCAATCAGCCCCAGCATTTT. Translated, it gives CASSVGAVSNQPQHF.

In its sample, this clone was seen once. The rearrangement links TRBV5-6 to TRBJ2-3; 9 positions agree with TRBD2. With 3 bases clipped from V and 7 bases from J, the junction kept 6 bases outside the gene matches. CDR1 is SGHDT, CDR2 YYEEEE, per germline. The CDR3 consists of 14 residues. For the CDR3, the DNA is TGTGCCAGCAGCTCGGCTAGCGGGATGAATACGCAGTATTTT. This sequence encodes CASSSASGMNTQYF.

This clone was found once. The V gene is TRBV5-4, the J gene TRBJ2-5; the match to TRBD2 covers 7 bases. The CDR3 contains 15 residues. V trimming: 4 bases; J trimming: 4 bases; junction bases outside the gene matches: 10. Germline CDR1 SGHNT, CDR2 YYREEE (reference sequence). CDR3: CASSGGLSRGETQYF. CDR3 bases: TGTGCCAGCAGCGGGGGACTATCTCGCGGAGAGACCCAGTACTTC.

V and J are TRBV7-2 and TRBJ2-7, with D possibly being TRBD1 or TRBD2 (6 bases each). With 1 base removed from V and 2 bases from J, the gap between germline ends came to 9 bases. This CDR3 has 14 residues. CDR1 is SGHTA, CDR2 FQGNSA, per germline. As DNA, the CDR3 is TGTGCCAGCAGCTTAGTGGGGGGCACCTACGAGCAGTACTTC. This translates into CASSLVGGTYEQYF.

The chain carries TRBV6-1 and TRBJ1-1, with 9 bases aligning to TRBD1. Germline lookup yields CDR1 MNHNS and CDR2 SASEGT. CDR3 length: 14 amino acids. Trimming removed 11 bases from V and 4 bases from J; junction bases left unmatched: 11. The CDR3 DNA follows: TGTGCCGGGTGGGACAGGGTAAGGCGCACTGAAGCTTTCTTT. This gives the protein CAGWDRVRRTEAFF.

CDR3: CASSSHRGNLKENTEAFF. In DNA form, the CDR3 reads TGTGCCAGCAGCTCCCACAGGGGGAATCTTAAGGAAAACACTGAAGCTTTCTTT. This chain uses TRBV7-2 with TRBJ1-1; 8 bases match TRBD1. This CDR3 has 18 amino acids. CDR1 is SGHTA and CDR2 is FQGNSA in the germline V gene. V lost 4 bases to trimming and J lost 2 bases; unmatched junction nucleotides: 15.

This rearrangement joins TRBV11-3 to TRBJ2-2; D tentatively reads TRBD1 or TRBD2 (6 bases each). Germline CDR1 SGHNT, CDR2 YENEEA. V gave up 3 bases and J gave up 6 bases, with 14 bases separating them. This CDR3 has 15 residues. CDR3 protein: CASSFGGTPSGELFF. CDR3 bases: TGTGCCAGCAGCTTCGGAGGGACACCCTCCGGGGAGCTGTTTTTT.

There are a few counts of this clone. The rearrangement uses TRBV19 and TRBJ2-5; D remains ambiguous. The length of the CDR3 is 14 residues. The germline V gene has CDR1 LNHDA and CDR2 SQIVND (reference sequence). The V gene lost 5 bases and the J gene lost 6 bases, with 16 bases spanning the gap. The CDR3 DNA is TGTGCCAGTAGTTCTGCCCGTGGAAGCCAGACCCAGTACTTC. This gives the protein CASSSARGSQTQYF.

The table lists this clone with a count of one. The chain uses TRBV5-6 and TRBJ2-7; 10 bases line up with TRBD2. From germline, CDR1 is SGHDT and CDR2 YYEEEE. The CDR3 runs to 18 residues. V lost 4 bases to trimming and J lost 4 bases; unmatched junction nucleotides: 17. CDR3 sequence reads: CASSPGTLGASGGYEQYF. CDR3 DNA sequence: TGTGCCAGCAGCCCCGGAACGCTGGGGGCTAGCGGGGGTTACGAGCAGTACTTC.

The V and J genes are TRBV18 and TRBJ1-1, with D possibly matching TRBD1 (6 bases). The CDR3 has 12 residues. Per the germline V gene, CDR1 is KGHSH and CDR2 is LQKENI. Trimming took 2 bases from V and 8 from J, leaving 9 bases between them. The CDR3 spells CASSPVQGEAFF. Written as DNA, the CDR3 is TGTGCCAGCTCACCAGTACAGGGCGAAGCTTTCTTT. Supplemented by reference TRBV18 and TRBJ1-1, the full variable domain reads NAGVMQNPRHLVRRRGQEARLRCSPMKGHSHVYWYRQLPEEGLKFMVYLQKENIIDESGMPKERFSAEFPKEGPSILRIQQVVRGDSAAYFCASSPVQGEAFFGQGTRLTVV.